This TCR beta chain was retrieved from a study of blood T cell repertoires in COVID-19. As for the study in general: The study drew acute and convalescent COVID-19 samples from the United States, Italy and Spain.

Germline V gene sequence: CDR1 SGHNT, CDR2 YYREEE (reference sequence). V was clipped by 4 bases and J by 4 bases; unmatched bases: 7. CDR3 length: 14 amino acids. In the authors' methods: Amplified reference gene primers provided the basis for estimating nucleated cell counts. TCRdb's table, derived via immunoSEQ multiplex PCR, lists solely in-frame clones and lacks some. V, J and clone size reflect that table, while D and trimming were determined from the DNA. The sample includes tens of thousands of clones, 60% to 85% seen only once; the top ten take less than 25%. The origin of this receptor is a human donor in a cohort sampled during active COVID-19. The chain employs TRBV5-4 and TRBJ2-5; the match to TRBD1 covers 7 bases. Source material: peripheral blood. CDR3 bases: TGTGCCAGCAGCCCAAGCACAGGGGCAGAGACCCAGTACTTC. Residues: CASSPSTGAETQYF.